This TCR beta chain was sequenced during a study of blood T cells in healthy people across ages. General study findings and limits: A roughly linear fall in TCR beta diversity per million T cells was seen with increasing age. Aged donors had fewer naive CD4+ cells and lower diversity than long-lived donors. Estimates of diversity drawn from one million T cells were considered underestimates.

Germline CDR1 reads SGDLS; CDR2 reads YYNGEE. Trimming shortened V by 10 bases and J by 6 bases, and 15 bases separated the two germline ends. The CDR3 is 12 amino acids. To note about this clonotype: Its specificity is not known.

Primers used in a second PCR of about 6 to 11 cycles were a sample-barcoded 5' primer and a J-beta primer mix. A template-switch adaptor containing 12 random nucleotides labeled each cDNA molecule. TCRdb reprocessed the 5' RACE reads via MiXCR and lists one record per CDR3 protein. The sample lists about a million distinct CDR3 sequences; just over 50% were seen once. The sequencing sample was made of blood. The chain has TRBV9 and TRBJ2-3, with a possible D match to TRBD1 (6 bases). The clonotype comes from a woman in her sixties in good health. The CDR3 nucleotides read TGTGCCTCCCGGGCAGGGGCCGATACGCAGTATTTT. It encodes CASRAGADTQYF.